The clone carrying this TCR beta chain was seen only a few times. Germline-derived CDR1 and CDR2 are SGHVS and FNYEAQ. Trimming at V came to 6 bases and at J to 7 bases, leaving 6 bases not matched to a gene. The CDR3 extends over 15 amino acids. From the 5' RACE reads, TCRdb called clonotypes with MiXCR, one entry per CDR3 protein. Altogether approximately 550,000 distinct CDR3 sequences are present, roughly 13% being singletons, with the ten largest covering roughly an eighth. The data derive from a study of T cells after yellow fever vaccination. The overall study: SMART-Seq v4 Ultra Low Input served to prepare low-cell-number fractions.

V is TRBV7-6 and J is TRBJ2-7; the match to TRBD2 covers 16 bases. This material consisted of PBMCs, taken on the day of the yellow fever booster vaccination. The source of this sequence is a man aged 25 to 45 who received the YFV17D yellow fever vaccine. Here the CDR3 reads CASSPGLAGGKEQYF. The CDR3 DNA follows: TGTGCCAGCAGTCCGGGACTAGCGGGAGGGAAAGAGCAGTACTTC.